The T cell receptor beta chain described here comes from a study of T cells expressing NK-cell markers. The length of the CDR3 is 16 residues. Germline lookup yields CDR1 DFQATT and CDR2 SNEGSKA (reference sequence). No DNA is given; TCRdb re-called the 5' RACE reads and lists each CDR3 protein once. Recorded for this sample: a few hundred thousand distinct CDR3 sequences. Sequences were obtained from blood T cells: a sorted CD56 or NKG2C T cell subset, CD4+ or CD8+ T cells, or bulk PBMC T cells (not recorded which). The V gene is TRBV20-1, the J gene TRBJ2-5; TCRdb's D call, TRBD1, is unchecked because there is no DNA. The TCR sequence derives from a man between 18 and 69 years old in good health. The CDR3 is CSASQRAVGRQETQYF.